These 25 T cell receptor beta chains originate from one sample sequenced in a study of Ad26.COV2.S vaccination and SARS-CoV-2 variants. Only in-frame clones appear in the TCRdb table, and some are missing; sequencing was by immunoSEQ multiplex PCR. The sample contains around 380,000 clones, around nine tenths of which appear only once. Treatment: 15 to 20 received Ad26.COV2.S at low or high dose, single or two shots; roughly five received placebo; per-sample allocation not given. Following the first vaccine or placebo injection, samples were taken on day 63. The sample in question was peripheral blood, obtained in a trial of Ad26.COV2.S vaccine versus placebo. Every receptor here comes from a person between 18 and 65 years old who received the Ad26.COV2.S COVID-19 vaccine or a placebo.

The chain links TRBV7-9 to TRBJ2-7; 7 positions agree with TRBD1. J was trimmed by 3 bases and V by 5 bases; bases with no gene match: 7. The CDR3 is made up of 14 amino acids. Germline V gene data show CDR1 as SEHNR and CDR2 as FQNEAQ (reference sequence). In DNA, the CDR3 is TGTGCCAGCAGCGCCGGGACAGTAGTCTACGAGCAGTACTTC. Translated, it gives CASSAGTVVYEQYF.

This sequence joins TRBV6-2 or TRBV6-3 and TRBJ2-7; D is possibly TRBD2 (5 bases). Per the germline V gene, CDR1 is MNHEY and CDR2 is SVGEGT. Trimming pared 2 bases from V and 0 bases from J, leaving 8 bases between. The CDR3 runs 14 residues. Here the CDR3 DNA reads TGTGCCAGCAGTTACGGACTGCGCTCCTACGAGCAGTACTTC. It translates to CASSYGLRSYEQYF.

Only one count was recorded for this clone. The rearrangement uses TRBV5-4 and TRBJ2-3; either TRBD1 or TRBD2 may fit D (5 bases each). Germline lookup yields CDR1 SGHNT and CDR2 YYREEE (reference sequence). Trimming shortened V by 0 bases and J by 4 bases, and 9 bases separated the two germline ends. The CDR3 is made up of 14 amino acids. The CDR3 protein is CASSLASGPDTQYF. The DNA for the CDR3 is TGTGCCAGCAGCTTGGCCTCGGGGCCAGATACGCAGTATTTT.

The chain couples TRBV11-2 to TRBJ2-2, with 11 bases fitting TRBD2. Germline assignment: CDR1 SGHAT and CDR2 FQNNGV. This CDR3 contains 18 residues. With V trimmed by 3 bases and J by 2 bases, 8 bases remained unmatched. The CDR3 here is CASSFLAGGSLNTGELFF. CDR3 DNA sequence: TGTGCCAGCAGCTTCCTAGCGGGGGGTTCTTTAAACACCGGGGAGCTGTTTTTT.

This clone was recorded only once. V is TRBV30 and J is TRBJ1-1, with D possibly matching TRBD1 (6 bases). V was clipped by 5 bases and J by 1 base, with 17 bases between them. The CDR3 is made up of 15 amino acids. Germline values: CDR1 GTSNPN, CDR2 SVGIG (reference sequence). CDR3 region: CAWHTPRQENTEAFF. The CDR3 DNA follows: TGTGCCTGGCACACCCCCCGACAGGAGAACACTGAAGCTTTCTTT. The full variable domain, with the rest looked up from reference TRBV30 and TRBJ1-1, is SQTIHQWPATLVQPVGSPLSLECTVEGTSNPNLYWYRQAAGRGLQLLFYSVGIGQISSEVPQNLSASRPQDRQFILSSKKLLLSDSGFYLCAWHTPRQENTEAFFGQGTRLTVV.

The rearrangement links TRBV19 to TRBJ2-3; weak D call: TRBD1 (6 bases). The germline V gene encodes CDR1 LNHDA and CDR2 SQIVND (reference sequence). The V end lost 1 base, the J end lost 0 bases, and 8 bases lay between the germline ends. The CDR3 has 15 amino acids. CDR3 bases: TGTGCCAGTAGTATAGGTGACAGGAGCACAGATACGCAGTATTTT. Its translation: CASSIGDRSTDTQYF. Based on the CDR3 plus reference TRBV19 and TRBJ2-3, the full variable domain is DGGITQSPKYLFRKEGQNVTLSCEQNLNHDAMYWYRQDPGQGLRLIYYSQIVNDFQKGDIAEGYSVSREKKESFPLTVTSAQKNPTAFYLCASSIGDRSTDTQYFGPGTRLTVL.

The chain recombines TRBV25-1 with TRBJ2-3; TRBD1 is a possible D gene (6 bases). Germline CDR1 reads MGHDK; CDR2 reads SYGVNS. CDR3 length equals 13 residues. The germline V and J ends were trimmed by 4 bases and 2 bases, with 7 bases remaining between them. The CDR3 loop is CASSGTVTDTQYF. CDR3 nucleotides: TGTGCCAGCAGTGGGACAGTCACAGATACGCAGTATTTT.

This CDR3 reads CASSQYRDRGANGYTF. The CDR3 nucleotides are TGTGCCAGCAGCCAATACCGGGACAGGGGAGCGAATGGCTACACCTTC. The chain recombines TRBV3-1 (or the pseudogene TRBV3-2) with TRBJ1-2; 10 bases align to TRBD1. This CDR3 is 16 amino acids long. Germline values: CDR1 LGHDT, CDR2 YNNKEL (reference sequence). Losses at the gene ends were 2 bases for V and 6 bases for J; bases not matched to a gene: 9.

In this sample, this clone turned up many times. This chain's CDR3 is CASSRDSRVYEQYF. The DNA for the CDR3 is TGCGCCAGCAGTCGGGACAGTCGAGTCTACGAGCAGTACTTC. This chain connects TRBV10-1 to TRBJ2-7, with TRBD1 matching over 7 bases. CDR1 is WNHNN, CDR2 SYGVQD, per germline (reference sequence). CDR3 length: 14 amino acids. V was clipped by 5 bases and J by 3 bases; unmatched bases: 7.

CDR3 protein: CASSLAGTGPLYGYTF. In DNA, the CDR3 is TGTGCCAGCAGCTTAGCCGGGACAGGTCCGTTGTATGGCTACACCTTC. The rearrangement links TRBV13 to TRBJ1-2, with 8 bases aligning to TRBD1. The J segment lost 5 bases and the V segment lost 1 base, leaving 9 bases of the junction unmatched. This CDR3 is 16 amino acids long. The germline gives CDR1 PRHDT, CDR2 FYEKMQ (reference sequence).

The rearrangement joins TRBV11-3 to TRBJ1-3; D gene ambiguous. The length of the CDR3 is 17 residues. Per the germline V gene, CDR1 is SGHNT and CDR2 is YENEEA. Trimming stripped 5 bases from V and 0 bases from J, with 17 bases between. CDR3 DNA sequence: TGTGCCAGCAGCCCCCGGGTAAGCAGACACTCTGGAAACACCATATATTTT. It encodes CASSPRVSRHSGNTIYF. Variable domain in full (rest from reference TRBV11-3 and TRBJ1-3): EAGVVQSPRYKIIEKKQPVAFWCNPISGHNTLYWYLQNLGQGPELLIRYENEEAVDDSQLPKDRFSAERLKGVDSTLKIQPAELGDSAVYLCASSPRVSRHSGNTIYFGEGSWLTVV.

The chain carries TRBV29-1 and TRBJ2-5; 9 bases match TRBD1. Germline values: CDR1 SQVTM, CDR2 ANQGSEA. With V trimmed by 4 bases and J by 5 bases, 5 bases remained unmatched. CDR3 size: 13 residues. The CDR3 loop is CSVVGQGGETQYF. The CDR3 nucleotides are TGCAGCGTTGTGGGACAGGGTGGGGAGACCCAGTACTTC.

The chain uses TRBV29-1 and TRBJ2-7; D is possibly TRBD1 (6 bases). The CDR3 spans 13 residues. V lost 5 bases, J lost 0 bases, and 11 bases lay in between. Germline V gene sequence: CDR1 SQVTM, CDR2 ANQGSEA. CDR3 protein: CSVKDSASYEQYF. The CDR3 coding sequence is TGCAGCGTTAAGGACAGCGCCTCCTACGAGCAGTACTTC.

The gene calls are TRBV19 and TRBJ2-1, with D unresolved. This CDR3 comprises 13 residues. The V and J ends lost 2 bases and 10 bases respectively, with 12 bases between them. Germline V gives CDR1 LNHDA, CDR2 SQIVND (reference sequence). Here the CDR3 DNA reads TGTGCCAGTAGTATAACCACGGTGCGGGAGCAGTTCTTC. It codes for CASSITTVREQFF.

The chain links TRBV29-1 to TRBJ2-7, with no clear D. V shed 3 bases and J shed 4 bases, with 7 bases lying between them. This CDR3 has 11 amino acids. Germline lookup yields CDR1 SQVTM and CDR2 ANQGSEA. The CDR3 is CSVDGEYEQYF. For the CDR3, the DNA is TGCAGCGTTGACGGAGAATACGAGCAGTACTTC.

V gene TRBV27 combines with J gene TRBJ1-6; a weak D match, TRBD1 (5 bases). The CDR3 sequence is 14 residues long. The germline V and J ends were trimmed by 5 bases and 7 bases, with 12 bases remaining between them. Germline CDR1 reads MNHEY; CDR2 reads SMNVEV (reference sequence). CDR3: CASSLTVPNSPLHF. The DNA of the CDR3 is TGTGCCAGCAGTCTGACAGTTCCAAATTCACCCCTCCACTTT.

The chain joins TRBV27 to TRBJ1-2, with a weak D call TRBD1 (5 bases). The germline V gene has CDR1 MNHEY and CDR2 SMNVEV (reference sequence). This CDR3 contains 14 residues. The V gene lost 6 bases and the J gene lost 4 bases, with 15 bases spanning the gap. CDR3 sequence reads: CASSFQGYGYGYTF. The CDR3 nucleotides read TGTGCCAGCAGCTTTCAGGGCTATGGCTATGGCTACACCTTC.

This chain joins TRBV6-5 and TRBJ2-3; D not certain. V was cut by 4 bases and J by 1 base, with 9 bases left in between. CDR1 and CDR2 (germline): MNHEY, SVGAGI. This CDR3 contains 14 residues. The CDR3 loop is CASSSPRGTDTQYF. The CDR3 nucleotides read TGTGCCAGCAGTTCCCCTAGGGGCACAGATACGCAGTATTTT.

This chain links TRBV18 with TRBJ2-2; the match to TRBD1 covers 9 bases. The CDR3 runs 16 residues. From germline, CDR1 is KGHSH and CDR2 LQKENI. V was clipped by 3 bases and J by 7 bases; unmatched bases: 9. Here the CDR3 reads CASSPLKQGAVGELFF. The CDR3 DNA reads TGTGCCAGCTCACCTTTGAAACAGGGGGCCGTCGGGGAGCTGTTTTTT.

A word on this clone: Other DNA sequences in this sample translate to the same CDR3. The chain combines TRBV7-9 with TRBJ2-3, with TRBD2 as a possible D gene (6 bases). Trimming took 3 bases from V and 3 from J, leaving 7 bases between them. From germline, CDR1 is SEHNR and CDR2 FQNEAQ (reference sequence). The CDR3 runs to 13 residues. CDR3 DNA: TGTGCCAGCAGCTTTGGGGGGACAGATACGCAGTATTTT. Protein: CASSFGGTDTQYF.

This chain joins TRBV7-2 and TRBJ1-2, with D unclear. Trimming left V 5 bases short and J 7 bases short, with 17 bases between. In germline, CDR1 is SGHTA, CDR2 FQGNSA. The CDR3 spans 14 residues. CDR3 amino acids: CASSPQGREVGYTF. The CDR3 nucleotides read TGTGCCAGCAGCCCACAAGGGCGGGAGGTTGGCTACACCTTC.

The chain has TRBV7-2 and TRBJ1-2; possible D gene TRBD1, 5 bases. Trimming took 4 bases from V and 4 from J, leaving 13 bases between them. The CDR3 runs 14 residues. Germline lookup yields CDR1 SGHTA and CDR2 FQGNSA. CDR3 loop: CASSSYDSSYGYTF. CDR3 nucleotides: TGTGCCAGCAGCTCATATGACAGCAGCTATGGCTACACCTTC.

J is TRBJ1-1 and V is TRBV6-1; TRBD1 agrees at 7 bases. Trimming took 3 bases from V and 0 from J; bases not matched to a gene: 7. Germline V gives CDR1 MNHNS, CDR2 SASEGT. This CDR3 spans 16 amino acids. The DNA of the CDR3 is TGTGCCAGCAGTGATATGGGACAGTCTATGAACACTGAAGCTTTCTTT. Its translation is CASSDMGQSMNTEAFF.

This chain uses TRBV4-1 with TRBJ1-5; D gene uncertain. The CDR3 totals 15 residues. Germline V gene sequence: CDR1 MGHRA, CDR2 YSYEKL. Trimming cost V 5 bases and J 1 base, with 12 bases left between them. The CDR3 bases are TGCGCCAGCAGCTACACCGGGGAAAGCAATCAGCCCCAGCATTTT. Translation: CASSYTGESNQPQHF.

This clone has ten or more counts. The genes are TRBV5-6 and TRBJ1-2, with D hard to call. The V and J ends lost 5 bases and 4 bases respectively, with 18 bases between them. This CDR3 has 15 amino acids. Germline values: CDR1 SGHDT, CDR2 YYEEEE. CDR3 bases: TGTGCCAGCAGACTGGACGGAGACCCTCGCTATGGCTACACCTTC. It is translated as CASRLDGDPRYGYTF. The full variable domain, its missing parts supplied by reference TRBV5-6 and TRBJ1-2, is DAGVTQSPTHLIKTRGQQVTLRCSPKSGHDTVSWYQQALGQGPQFIFQYYEEEERQRGNFPDRFSGHQFPNYSSELNVNALLLGDSALYLCASRLDGDPRYGYTFGSGTRLTVV.